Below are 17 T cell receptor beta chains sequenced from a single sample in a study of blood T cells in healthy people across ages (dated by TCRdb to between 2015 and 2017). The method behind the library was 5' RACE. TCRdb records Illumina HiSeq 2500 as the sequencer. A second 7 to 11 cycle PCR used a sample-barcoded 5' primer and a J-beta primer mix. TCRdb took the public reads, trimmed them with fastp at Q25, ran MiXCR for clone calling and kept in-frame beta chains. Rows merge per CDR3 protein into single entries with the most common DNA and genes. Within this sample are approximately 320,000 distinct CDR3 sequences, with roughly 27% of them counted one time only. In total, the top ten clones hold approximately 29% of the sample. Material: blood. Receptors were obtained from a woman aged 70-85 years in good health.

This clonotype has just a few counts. In DNA form, the CDR3 reads TGCAGTGCTTACGGCTACCCATCCTACAATGAGCAGTTCTTC. As protein: CSAYGYPSYNEQFF. The rearrangement links TRBV20-1 to TRBJ2-1; D remains unclear. V lost 5 bases and J lost 1, with 12 bases in between. The germline V gene encodes CDR1 DFQATT and CDR2 SNEGSKA (reference sequence). The CDR3 runs to 14 residues.

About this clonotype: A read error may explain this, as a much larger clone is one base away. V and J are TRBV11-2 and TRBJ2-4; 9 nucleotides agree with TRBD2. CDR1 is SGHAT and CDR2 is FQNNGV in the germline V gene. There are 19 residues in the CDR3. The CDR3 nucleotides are TGTGCCAGCAGCTTAGATCGCACTAGCGGGTCTCTCGCGAAAAACATTCAGTGCTTC. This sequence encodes CASSLDRTSGSLAKNIQCF.

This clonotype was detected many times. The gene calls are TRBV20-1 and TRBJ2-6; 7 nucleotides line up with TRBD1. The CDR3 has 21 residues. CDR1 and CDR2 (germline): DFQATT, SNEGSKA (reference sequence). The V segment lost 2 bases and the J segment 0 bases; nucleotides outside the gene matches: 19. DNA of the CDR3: TGCAGTGCTAGACCTTTGGTTTTGGACAGGCAAACAAACTCTGGGGCCAACGTCCTGACTTTC. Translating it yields CSARPLVLDRQTNSGANVLTF.

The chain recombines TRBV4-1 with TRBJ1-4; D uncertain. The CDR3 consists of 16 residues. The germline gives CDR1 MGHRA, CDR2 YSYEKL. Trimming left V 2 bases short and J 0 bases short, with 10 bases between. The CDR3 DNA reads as TGCGCCAGCAGCCAAAGGAGAACCTCAACTAATGAAAAACTGTTTTTT. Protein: CASSQRRTSTNEKLFF.

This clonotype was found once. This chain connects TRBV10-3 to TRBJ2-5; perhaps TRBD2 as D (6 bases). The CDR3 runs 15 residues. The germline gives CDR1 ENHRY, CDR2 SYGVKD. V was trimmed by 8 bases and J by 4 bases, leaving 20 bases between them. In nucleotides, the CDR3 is TGTGCCATCTCTAGCGCCCTCCCAACACGAGAGACCCAGTACTTC. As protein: CAISSALPTRETQYF.

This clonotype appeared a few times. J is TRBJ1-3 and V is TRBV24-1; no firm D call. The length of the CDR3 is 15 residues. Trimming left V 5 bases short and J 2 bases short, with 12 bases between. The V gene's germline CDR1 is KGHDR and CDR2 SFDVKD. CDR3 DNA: TGTGCCACCAGTGGCGGGGAAGAAACTGGAAACACCATATATTTT. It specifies CATSGGEETGNTIYF.

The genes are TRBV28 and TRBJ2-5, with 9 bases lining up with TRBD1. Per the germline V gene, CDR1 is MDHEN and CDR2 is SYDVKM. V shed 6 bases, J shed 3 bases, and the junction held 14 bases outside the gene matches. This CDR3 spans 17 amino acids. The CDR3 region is CASSQTSRDRVEETQYF. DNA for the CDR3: TGTGCCAGCAGCCAGACCTCCCGGGACAGGGTTGAAGAGACCCAGTACTTC.

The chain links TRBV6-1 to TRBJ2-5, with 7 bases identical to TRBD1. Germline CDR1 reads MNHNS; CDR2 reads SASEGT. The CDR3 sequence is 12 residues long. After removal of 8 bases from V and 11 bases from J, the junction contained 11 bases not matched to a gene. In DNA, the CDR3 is TGTGCCAGCGTTGAGGGGGCCCTCGGGCAGTACTTC. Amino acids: CASVEGALGQYF.

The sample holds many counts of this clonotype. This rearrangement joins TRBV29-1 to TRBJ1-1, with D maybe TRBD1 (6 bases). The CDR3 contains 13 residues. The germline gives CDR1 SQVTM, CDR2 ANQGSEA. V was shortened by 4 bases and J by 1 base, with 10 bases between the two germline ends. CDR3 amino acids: CSVAAGANTEAFF. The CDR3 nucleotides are TGCAGCGTTGCGGCAGGGGCGAACACTGAAGCTTTCTTT.

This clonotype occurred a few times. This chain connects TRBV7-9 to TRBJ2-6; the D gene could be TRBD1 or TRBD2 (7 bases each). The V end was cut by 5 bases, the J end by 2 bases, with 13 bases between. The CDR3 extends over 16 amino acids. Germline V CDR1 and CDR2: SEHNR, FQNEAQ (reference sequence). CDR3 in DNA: TGTGCCAGCAGCGACAGGGAGGGTCCTGGGGCCAACGTCCTGACTTTC. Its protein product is CASSDREGPGANVLTF.

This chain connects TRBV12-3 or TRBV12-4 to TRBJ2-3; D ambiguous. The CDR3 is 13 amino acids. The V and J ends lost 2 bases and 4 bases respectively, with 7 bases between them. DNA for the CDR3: TGTGCCAGCAGTTTATCGAGCGCAGATACGCAGTATTTT. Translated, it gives CASSLSSADTQYF.

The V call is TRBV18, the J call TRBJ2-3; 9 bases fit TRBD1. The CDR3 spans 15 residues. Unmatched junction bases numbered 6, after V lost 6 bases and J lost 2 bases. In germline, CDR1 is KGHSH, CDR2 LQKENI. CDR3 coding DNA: TGTGCCAGCTCGGCGGGGACAGGGTTCACAGATACGCAGTATTTT. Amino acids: CASSAGTGFTDTQYF.

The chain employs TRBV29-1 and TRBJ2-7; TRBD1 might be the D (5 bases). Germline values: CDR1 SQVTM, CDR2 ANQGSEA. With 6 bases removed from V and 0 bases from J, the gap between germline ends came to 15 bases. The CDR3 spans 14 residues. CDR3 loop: CSVMVADSSYEQYF. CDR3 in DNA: TGCAGCGTAATGGTGGCCGACAGCTCCTACGAGCAGTACTTC.

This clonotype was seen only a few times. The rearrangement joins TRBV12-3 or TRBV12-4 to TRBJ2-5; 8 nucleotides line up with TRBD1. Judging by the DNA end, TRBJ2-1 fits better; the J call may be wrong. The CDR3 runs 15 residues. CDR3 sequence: CASKDGTGGGGEQFF. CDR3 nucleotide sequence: TGTGCCAGCAAGGACGGGACAGGCGGCGGAGGTGAGCAGTTCTTC.

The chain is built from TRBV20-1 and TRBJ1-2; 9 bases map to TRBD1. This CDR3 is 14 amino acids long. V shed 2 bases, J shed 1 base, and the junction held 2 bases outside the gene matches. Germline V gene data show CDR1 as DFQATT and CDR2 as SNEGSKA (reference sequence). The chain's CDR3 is CSARSGQGNYGYTF. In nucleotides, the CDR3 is TGCAGTGCTAGATCGGGACAGGGTAACTATGGCTACACCTTC.

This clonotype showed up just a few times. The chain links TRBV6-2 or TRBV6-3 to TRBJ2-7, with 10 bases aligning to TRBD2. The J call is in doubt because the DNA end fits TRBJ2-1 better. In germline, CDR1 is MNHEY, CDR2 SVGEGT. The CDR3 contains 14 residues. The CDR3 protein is CASSYKREGNEQFF. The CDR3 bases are TGTGCCAGCAGCTACAAGCGGGAGGGCAATGAGCAGTTCTTC.

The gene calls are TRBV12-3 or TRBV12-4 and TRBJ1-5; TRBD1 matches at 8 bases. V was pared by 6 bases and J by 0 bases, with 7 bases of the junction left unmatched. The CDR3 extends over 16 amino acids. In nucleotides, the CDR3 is TGTGCCAGCAGGGGGACAGGTTCCCTTAGCAATCAGCCCCAGCATTTT. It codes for CASRGTGSLSNQPQHF.